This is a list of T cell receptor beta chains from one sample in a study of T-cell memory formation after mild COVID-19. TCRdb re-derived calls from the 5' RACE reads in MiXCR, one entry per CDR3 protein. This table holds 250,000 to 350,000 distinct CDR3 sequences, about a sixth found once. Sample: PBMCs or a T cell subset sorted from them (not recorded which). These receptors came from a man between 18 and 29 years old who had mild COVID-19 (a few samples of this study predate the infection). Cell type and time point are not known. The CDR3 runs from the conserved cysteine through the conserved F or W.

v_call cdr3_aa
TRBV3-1 CASSPLGDTEAFF
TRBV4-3 CASSQELGRTSPPDTQYF
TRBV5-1 CASRTGQGSDTQYF
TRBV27 CASSPTASYEQYF
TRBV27 CASRLSVTGTNEKLFF
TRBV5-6 CASSAGTPNRGNTEAFF
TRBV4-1 CASSRGDGGNYGYTF
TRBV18 CASSMTGGNSPLHF
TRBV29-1 CSVGGQIQGGELFF
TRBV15 CATSRSPGLKETQYF
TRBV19 CASRPADYGYTF
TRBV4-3 CASSQDTDVRDSPLHF
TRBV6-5 CASRPTGGTEAFF
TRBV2 CATYRGLDEQYF
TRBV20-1 CSARGRGGNEQFF
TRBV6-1 CASMQDVGIQETQYF
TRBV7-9 CASIRSLQETQYF
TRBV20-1 CSASRGTISTDTQYF
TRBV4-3 CASSQASGFTDTQYF
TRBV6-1 CASNYNPQGVGYGYTF
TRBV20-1 CSAESRSQPQHF
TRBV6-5 CASSYSVAVTDTQYF
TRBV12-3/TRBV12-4 CASSTGQGPYAGNTIYF
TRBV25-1 CASSEYPAARQETQYF
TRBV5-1 CASGQQGWTDTQYF
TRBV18 CASSPSSTGRTEAFF
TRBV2 CAGLPQDKVYYGYTF
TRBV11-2 CASSPGGSGRQSEAFF
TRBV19 CASSFPGTLYEQYF
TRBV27 CASSLSNQGHQPQHF
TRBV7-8 CASSLTRGGRYEQYF
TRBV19 CASSISAGPGGEQFF
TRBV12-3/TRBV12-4 CASTERQGNTGELFF
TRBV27 CASSTPLAGVPDYSTDTQYF
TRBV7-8 CASSGLEETQYF
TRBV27 CATQRAGASYEQYF
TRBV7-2 CASSSLKGLAGNTDTQYF
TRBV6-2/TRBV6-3 CASSYSADPYGYTF
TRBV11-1 CASSLGMLDTANYGYTF
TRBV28 CASSLYKNTEAFF
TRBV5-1 CASAETGSADTQYF
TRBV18 CASSYDGEQYGYTF
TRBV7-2 CASSRGGTNTGELFF
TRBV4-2 CASSQEQGDQHQHF
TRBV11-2 CASSLDRPVNYEQYF
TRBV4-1 CASSQGEKLFF
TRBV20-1 CSGALGSYEQYF
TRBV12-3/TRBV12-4 CASSAGVHYGYTF
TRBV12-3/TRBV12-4 CASSLTGTSYEQYF
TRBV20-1 CSARDTTGVETQYF
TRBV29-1 CSVVDRADTQYF
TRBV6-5 CASSYSRRVDAEAFF
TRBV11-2 CASSLDRGSEQYF
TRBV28 CASSPGSSGGYEQYF
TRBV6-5 CASRSTGNQETQYF
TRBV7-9 CASSRSAGTPYEQYF
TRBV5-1 CASSFGLAGGISTDTQYF
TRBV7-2 CASSFSGVYEQYF
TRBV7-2 CASSLEFPPLHF